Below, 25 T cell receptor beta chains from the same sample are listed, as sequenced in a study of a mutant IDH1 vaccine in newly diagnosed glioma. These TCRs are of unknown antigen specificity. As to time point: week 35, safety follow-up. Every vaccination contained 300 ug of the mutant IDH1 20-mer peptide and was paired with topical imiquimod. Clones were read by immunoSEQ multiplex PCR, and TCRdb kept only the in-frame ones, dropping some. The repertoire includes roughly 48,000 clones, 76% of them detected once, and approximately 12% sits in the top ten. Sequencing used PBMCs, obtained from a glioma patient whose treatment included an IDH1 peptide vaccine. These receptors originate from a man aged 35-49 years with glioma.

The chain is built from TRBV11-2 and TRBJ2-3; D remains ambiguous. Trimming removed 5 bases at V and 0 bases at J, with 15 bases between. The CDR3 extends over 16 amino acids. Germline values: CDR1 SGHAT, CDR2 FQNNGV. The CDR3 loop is CASSPRKGTSTDTQYF. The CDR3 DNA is TGTGCCAGCAGCCCCCGGAAGGGCACTAGCACAGATACGCAGTATTTT.

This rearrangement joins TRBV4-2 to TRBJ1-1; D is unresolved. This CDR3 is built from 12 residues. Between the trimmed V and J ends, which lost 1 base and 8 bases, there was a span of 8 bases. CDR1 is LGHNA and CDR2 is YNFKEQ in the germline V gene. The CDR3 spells CASSQAGSEAFF. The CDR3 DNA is TGTGCCAGCAGCCAAGCGGGATCCGAAGCTTTCTTT.

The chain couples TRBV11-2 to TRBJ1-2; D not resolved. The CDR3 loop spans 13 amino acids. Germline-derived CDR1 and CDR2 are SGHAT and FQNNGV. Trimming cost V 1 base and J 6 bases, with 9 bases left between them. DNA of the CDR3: TGTGCCAGCAGCTTAGGATTCCCCAATGGCTACACCTTC. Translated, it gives CASSLGFPNGYTF.

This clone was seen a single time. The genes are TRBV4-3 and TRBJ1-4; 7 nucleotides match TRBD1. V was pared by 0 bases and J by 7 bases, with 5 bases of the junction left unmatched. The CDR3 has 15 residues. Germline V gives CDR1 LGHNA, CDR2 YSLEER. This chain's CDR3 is CASSQDPGGSEKLFF. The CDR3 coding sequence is TGCGCCAGCAGCCAAGATCCAGGGGGTAGTGAAAAACTGTTTTTT.

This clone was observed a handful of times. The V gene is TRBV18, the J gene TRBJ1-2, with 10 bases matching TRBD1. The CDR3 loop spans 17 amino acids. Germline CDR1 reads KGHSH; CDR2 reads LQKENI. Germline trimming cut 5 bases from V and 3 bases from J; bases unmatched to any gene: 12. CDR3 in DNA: TGTGCCAGCTCATCGGCAGCAAGACAGGGGGCGGACTATGGCTACACCTTC. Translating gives CASSSAARQGADYGYTF. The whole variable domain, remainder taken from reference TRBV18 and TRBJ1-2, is NAGVMQNPRHLVRRRGQEARLRCSPMKGHSHVYWYRQLPEEGLKFMVYLQKENIIDESGMPKERFSAEFPKEGPSILRIQQVVRGDSAAYFCASSSAARQGADYGYTFGSGTRLTVV.

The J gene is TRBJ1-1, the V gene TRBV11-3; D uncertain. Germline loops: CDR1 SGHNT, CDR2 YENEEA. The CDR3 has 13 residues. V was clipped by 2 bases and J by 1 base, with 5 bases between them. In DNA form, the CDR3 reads TGTGCCAGCAGCTTACGGGCGAACACTGAAGCTTTCTTT. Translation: CASSLRANTEAFF.

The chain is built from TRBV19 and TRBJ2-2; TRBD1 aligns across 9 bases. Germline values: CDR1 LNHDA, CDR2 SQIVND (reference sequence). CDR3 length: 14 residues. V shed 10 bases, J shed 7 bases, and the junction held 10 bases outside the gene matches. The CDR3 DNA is TGTGCCACCCTCCGGGACAGGGTTAGCGGGGAGCTGTTTTTT. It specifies CATLRDRVSGELFF. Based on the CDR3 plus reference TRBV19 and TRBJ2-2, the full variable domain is DGGITQSPKYLFRKEGQNVTLSCEQNLNHDAMYWYRQDPGQGLRLIYYSQIVNDFQKGDIAEGYSVSREKKESFPLTVTSAQKNPTAFYLCATLRDRVSGELFFGEGSRLTVL.

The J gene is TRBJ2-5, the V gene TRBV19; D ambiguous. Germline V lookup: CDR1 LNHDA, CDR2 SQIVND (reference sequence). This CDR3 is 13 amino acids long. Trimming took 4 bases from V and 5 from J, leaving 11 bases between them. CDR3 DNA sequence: TGTGCCAGTAGTACCACAATTTCGGAGACCCAGTACTTC. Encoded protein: CASSTTISETQYF.

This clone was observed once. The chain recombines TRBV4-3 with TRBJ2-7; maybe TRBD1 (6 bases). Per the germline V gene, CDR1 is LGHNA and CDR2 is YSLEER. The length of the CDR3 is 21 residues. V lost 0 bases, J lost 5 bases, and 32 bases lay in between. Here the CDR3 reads CASSQEEMRGDNDPTFDEQYV. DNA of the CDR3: TGCGCCAGCAGCCAAGAAGAGATGAGAGGGGACAACGACCCCACTTTTGACGAGCAGTACGTC.

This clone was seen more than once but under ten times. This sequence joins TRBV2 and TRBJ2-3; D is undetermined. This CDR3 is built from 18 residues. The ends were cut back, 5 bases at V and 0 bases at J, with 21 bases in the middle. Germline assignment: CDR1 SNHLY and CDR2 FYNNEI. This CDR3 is CASSPAAGYGLSTDTQYF. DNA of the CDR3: TGTGCCAGCAGTCCAGCCGCTGGATATGGTTTAAGCACAGATACGCAGTATTTT.

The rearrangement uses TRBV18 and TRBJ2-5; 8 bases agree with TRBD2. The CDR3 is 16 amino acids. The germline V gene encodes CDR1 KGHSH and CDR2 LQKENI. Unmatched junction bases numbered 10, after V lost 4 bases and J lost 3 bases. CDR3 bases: TGTGCCAGCTCACTGCAGGAGTTAGCGGGAAAAGAGACCCAGTACTTC. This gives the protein CASSLQELAGKETQYF.

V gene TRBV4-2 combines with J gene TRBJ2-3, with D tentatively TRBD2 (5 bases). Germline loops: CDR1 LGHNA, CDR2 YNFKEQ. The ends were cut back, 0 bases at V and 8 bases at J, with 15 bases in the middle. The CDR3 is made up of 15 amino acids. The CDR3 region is CASSQDTAGGGTQYF. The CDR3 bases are TGTGCCAGCAGCCAAGATACGGCAGGAGGAGGTACGCAGTATTTT.

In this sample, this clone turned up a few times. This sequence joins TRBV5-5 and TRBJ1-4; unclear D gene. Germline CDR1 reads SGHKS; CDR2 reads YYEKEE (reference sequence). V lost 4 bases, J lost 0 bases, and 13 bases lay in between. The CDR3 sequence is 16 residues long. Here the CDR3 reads CASSRTGRTTNEKLFF. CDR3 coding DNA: TGTGCCAGCAGCCGAACTGGGAGGACAACTAATGAAAAACTGTTTTTT.

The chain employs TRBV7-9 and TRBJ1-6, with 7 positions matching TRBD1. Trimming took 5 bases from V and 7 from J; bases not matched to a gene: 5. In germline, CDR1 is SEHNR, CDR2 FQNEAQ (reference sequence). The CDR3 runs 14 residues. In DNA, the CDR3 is TGTGCCAGCAGCCGTGGGACAGCAAATTCACCCCTCCACTTT. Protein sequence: CASSRGTANSPLHF.

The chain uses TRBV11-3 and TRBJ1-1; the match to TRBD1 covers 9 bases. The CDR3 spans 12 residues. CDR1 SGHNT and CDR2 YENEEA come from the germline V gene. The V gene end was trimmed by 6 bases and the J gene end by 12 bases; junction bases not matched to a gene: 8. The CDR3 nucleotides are TGTGCCAGCAGTTTGGGACAGGGTTTTACTTTCTTT. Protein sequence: CASSLGQGFTFF.

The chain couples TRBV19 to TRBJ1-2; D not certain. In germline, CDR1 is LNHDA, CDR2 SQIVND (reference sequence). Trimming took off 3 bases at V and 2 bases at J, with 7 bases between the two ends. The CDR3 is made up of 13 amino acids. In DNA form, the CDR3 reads TGTGCCAGTAGTATCGACCGAAACTATGGCTACACCTTC. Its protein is CASSIDRNYGYTF. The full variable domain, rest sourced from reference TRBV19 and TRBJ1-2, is DGGITQSPKYLFRKEGQNVTLSCEQNLNHDAMYWYRQDPGQGLRLIYYSQIVNDFQKGDIAEGYSVSREKKESFPLTVTSAQKNPTAFYLCASSIDRNYGYTFGSGTRLTVV.

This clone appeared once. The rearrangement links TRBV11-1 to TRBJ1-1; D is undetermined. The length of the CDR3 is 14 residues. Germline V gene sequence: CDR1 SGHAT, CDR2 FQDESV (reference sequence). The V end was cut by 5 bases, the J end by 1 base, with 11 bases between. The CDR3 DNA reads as TGTGCCAGCAGCGAGTCGGCGGAGAACACTGAAGCTTTCTTT. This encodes CASSESAENTEAFF.

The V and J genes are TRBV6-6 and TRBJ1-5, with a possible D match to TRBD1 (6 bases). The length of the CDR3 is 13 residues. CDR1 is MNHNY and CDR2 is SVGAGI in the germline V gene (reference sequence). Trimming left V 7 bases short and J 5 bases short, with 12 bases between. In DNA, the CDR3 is TGTGCCAGCACCCAAGGACAGTATCAGCCCCAGCATTTT. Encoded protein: CASTQGQYQPQHF.

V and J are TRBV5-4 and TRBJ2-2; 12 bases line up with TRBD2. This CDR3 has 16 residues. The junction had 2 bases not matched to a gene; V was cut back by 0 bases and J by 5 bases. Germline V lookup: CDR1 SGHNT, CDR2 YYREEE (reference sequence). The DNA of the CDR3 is TGTGCCAGCAGCTTGGACCTAGCGGGAGGGACCGGGGAGCTGTTTTTT. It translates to CASSLDLAGGTGELFF.

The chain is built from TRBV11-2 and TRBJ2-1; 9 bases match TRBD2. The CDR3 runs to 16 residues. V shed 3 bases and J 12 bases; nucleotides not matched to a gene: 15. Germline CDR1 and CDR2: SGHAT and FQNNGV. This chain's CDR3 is CASSFLAGVAAGVQFF. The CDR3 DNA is TGTGCCAGCAGCTTTTTAGCGGGAGTGGCCGCGGGCGTGCAGTTCTTC.

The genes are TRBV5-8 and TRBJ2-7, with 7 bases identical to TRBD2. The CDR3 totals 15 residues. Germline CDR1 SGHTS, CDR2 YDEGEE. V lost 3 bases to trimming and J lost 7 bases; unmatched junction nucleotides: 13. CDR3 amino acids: CASSSPGGSSREQYF. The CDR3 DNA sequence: TGTGCCAGCAGCTCCCCCGGGGGGAGTTCGCGGGAGCAGTACTTC.

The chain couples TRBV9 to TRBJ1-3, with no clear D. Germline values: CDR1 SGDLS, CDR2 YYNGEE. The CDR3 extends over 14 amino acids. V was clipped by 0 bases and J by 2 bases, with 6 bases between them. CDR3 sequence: CASSVGAAGNTIYF. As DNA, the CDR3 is TGTGCCAGCAGCGTAGGAGCAGCTGGAAACACCATATATTTT.

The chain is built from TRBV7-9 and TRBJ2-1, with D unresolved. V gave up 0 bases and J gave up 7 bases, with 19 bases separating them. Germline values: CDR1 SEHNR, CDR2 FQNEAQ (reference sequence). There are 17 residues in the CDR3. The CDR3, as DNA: TGTGCCAGCAGCTTAGCGCAGAAGCGCCTAGTGGGGAATGAGCAGTTCTTC. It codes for CASSLAQKRLVGNEQFF.

CDR3 DNA sequence: TGTGCCAGCAGCCACCACACAGGGGGAGAGACCCAGTACTTC. It specifies CASSHHTGGETQYF. The chain joins TRBV7-9 to TRBJ2-5; TRBD1 matches at 8 bases. V trimming: 5 bases; J trimming: 4 bases; junction bases outside the gene matches: 6. Per germline, CDR1 SEHNR and CDR2 FQNEAQ (reference sequence). CDR3 length: 14 amino acids.

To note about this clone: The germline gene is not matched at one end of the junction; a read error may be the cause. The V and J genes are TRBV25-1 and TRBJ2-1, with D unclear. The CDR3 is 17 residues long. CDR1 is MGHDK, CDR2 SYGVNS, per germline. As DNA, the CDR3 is TGTGCCTGCAGTGAATATGGGTTTGGGTCGCGGAATCGTGAGCAGTTCTTC. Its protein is CACSEYGFGSRNREQFF.